One and the same sample provided the 30 T cell receptor beta chains below, sequenced in a study of blood T cell repertoires in COVID-19. The table came from immunoSEQ multiplex PCR; TCRdb's copy has only in-frame clones and leaves some out. This table holds approximately 50,000 clones, 87% found once. The sample consisted of peripheral blood. These receptors came from a man over 45 with active COVID-19.

This chain connects TRBV5-4 to TRBJ2-1, with TRBD2 matching over 14 bases. The length of the CDR3 is 15 residues. The V gene end was trimmed by 4 bases and the J gene end by 10 bases; junction bases not matched to a gene: 7. CDR1 and CDR2 from the germline V gene are SGHNT and YYREEE (reference sequence). Here the CDR3 DNA reads TGTGCCAGCAGCCCACGACTAGCGGGGGGGGAGGAGCAGTTCTTC. Encoded protein: CASSPRLAGGEEQFF.

This clone is a singleton in its sample. The V gene is TRBV28, the J gene TRBJ2-7, with TRBD1 matching 10 bases. V lost 4 bases and J lost 5; bases outside the gene matches: 11. CDR1 and CDR2 from the germline V gene are MDHEN and SYDVKM. The CDR3 is 16 amino acids. The CDR3 sequence: CASSSLKGQGSDEQYF. The CDR3 DNA follows: TGTGCCAGCAGTTCTCTCAAGGGACAGGGGTCCGACGAGCAGTACTTC.

In DNA form, the CDR3 reads TGTGCCAGCAGCTTAGATCAGGGGTTCACAGATACGCAGTATTTT. Amino acid sequence: CASSLDQGFTDTQYF. The rearrangement joins TRBV7-9 to TRBJ2-3; perhaps TRBD1 as D (6 bases). Trimming removed 1 base from V and 2 bases from J, with 10 bases in between. The CDR3 consists of 15 residues. Germline V gives CDR1 SEHNR, CDR2 FQNEAQ (reference sequence).

The chain combines TRBV30 with TRBJ2-1; 8 bases map to TRBD1. After removal of 8 bases from V and 7 bases from J, the junction contained 7 bases not matched to a gene. The CDR3 has 12 residues. The germline V gene encodes CDR1 GTSNPN and CDR2 SVGIG (reference sequence). CDR3 in DNA: TGTGCCGGAATACAGGGGGTAAATGAGCAGTTCTTC. This codes for CAGIQGVNEQFF.

V usage is TRBV5-1 and J usage is TRBJ2-5, with D possibly matching TRBD2 (6 bases). This CDR3 spans 15 amino acids. The germline V and J ends were trimmed by 4 bases and 4 bases, with 17 bases remaining between them. Germline loops: CDR1 SGHRS, CDR2 YFSETQ. The CDR3 here is CASSRGVQAGETQYF. For the CDR3, the DNA is TGCGCCAGCAGCCGCGGGGTACAGGCCGGAGAGACCCAGTACTTC.

The chain couples TRBV27 to TRBJ1-5; D is unresolved. V was pared by 5 bases and J by 4 bases, with 6 bases between. The germline V gene encodes CDR1 MNHEY and CDR2 SMNVEV (reference sequence). The CDR3 length is 12 residues. CDR3 nucleotide sequence: TGTGCCAGCAGTCCATCAAATCAGCCCCAGCATTTT. Encoded protein: CASSPSNQPQHF.

The chain employs TRBV21-1 and TRBJ2-7; the table gives TRBD2 as D, unverified against the DNA. TRBV21-1 is a listed pseudogene. The CDR3 loop spans 16 amino acids. Written as DNA, the CDR3 is TGTGCCAGCAGGCCGGGGGGACGGCGCCCCCCACCAACGCAGTACTTC. Protein: CASRPGGRRPPPTQYF.

This clone showed up just a few times. The rearrangement links TRBV19 to TRBJ2-7, with 9 nucleotides matching TRBD1. The CDR3 totals 16 residues. J lost 4 bases, V lost 5 bases, and 12 bases had no gene match. The germline V gene encodes CDR1 LNHDA and CDR2 SQIVND (reference sequence). DNA for the CDR3: TGTGCCAGTAGTTCCGTCGGGACAGGGCCAGGGTACGAGCAGTACTTC. Its protein product is CASSSVGTGPGYEQYF.

The chain recombines TRBV30 with TRBJ2-1, with D maybe TRBD2 (5 bases). The CDR3 length is 13 residues. Per the germline V gene, CDR1 is GTSNPN and CDR2 is SVGIG (reference sequence). V lost 2 bases and J 7 bases, leaving 12 bases between the germline ends. The chain's CDR3 is CAWSRVRGNEQFF. The CDR3 DNA sequence: TGTGCCTGGAGTCGAGTCCGGGGAAATGAGCAGTTCTTC.

V gene TRBV5-8 combines with J gene TRBJ2-1; 7 bases fit TRBD1. V shed 4 bases and J 12 bases; nucleotides not matched to a gene: 4. Germline loops: CDR1 SGHTS, CDR2 YDEGEE. The CDR3 has 11 residues. CDR3 nucleotide sequence: TGTGCCAGCAGCCCACAGGGGCGGCAGTTCTTC. Residues: CASSPQGRQFF.

The chain joins TRBV6-5 to TRBJ2-1; TRBD2 agrees at 12 bases. The CDR3 sequence is 15 residues long. In germline, CDR1 is MNHEY, CDR2 SVGAGI. J was trimmed by 4 bases and V by 6 bases; bases with no gene match: 4. As DNA, the CDR3 is TGTGCCAGCAGCCGAACTAGCGGGGGGTACAATGAGCAGTTCTTC. Residues: CASSRTSGGYNEQFF.

The V and J genes are TRBV19 and TRBJ1-1; D remains ambiguous. Germline CDR1 reads LNHDA; CDR2 reads SQIVND (reference sequence). The CDR3 extends over 16 amino acids. V lost 8 bases to trimming and J lost 0 bases, with 19 bases between them. The CDR3 sequence is CASDSSGVRLNTEAFF. The CDR3 DNA follows: TGTGCCAGTGACTCCTCGGGTGTCAGACTGAACACTGAAGCTTTCTTT.

V and J are TRBV16 and TRBJ2-7, with 10 bases matching TRBD1. V dropped 6 bases and J dropped 9; count of bases not matched to a gene: 14. The CDR3 contains 15 residues. Germline V CDR1 and CDR2: KGHSY, FQNENV. The CDR3 DNA sequence: TGTGCCAGCAGACCTACGGGACAGGGGTCCCCCGGGCAGTACTTC. It specifies CASRPTGQGSPGQYF. Complete variable domain (other parts from reference TRBV16 and TRBJ2-7): GEEVAQTPKHLVRGEGQKAKLYCAPIKGHSYVFWYQQVLKNEFKFLISFQNENVFDETGMPKERFSAKCLPNSPCSLEIQATKLEDSAVYFCASRPTGQGSPGQYFGPGTRLTVT.

The chain is built from TRBV14 and TRBJ2-2, with 8 bases aligning to TRBD2. Germline V lookup: CDR1 SGHDN, CDR2 FVKESK. J gave up 0 bases and V 1 base, and 4 bases lay outside the gene matches. CDR3 length equals 17 residues. CDR3 sequence reads: CASSQAWGLANTGELFF. The CDR3, as DNA: TGTGCCAGCAGCCAAGCGTGGGGACTAGCGAACACCGGGGAGCTGTTTTTT.

The chain couples TRBV2 to TRBJ2-3; TRBD2 matches 10 bases. The CDR3 is 16 residues long. Germline CDR1 and CDR2: SNHLY and FYNNEI. V trimming: 5 bases; J trimming: 6 bases; junction bases outside the gene matches: 11. CDR3 loop: CASSLEREGFRDTQYF. CDR3 DNA sequence: TGTGCCAGCAGTCTTGAGCGGGAGGGCTTCCGGGATACGCAGTATTTT.

The chain couples TRBV4-3 to TRBJ2-7; D is ambiguous. The germline V gene has CDR1 LGHNA and CDR2 YSLEER. V shed 0 bases and J shed 3 bases, with 6 bases lying between them. This CDR3 region has 13 residues. CDR3 bases: TGCGCCAGCAGCCAAGATATTTACTACGAGCAGTACTTC. It translates to CASSQDIYYEQYF.

The chain joins TRBV5-5 to TRBJ2-3; tentative D call: TRBD1 (6 bases). CDR3 size: 16 residues. CDR1 SGHKS and CDR2 YYEKEE come from the germline V gene (reference sequence). V was shortened by 2 bases and J by 2 bases, with 15 bases between the two germline ends. Here the CDR3 DNA reads TGTGCCAGCAGCTTCAACATGGACAGAAACACAGATACGCAGTATTTT. Its translation: CASSFNMDRNTDTQYF.

The chain uses TRBV18 and TRBJ2-5; TRBD1 aligns across 11 bases. The J segment lost 4 bases and the V segment lost 3 bases, leaving 4 bases of the junction unmatched. The CDR3 is made up of 15 amino acids. The germline gives CDR1 KGHSH, CDR2 LQKENI. As DNA, the CDR3 is TGTGCCAGCTCACCCGGGACAGGGGGAAGAGAGACCCAGTACTTC. It codes for CASSPGTGGRETQYF. Based on the CDR3 plus reference TRBV18 and TRBJ2-5, the full variable domain is NAGVMQNPRHLVRRRGQEARLRCSPMKGHSHVYWYRQLPEEGLKFMVYLQKENIIDESGMPKERFSAEFPKEGPSILRIQQVVRGDSAAYFCASSPGTGGRETQYFGPGTRLLVL.

This chain uses TRBV5-1 with TRBJ2-1; D is ambiguous. V was clipped by 3 bases and J by 0 bases, with 16 bases between them. The CDR3 contains 17 residues. The germline gives CDR1 SGHRS, CDR2 YFSETQ. The CDR3 spells CASSSLPFSSSYNEQFF. CDR3 nucleotides: TGCGCCAGCAGCTCTTTACCTTTCTCGAGCTCCTACAATGAGCAGTTCTTC.

A single count supports this clone. The rearrangement joins TRBV4-1 to TRBJ2-5; 7 bases are shared with TRBD1. This CDR3 has 15 residues. V was pared by 4 bases and J by 5 bases, with 10 bases of the junction left unmatched. Germline V lookup: CDR1 MGHRA, CDR2 YSYEKL. Here the CDR3 reads CASSRPDRESETQYF. DNA for the CDR3: TGCGCCAGCAGCCGCCCCGACAGGGAGAGTGAGACCCAGTACTTC.

This clone was detected a few times. This sequence joins TRBV10-1 and TRBJ2-7, with D hard to call. Germline V CDR1 and CDR2: WNHNN, SYGVQD (reference sequence). V was pared by 2 bases and J by 5 bases, with 10 bases between. This CDR3 spans 13 amino acids. The CDR3 region has the DNA TGCGCCAGCAGTGAGGTCCACGGAGACGAGCAGTACTTC. It codes for CASSEVHGDEQYF.

The chain joins TRBV5-8 to TRBJ1-2; 7 bases fit TRBD1. The CDR3 is 12 residues long. Germline CDR1 reads SGHTS; CDR2 reads YDEGEE. Losses at the gene ends were 7 bases for V and 6 bases for J; bases not matched to a gene: 6. The CDR3: CASARQGDGYTF. CDR3 in DNA: TGTGCCAGCGCGAGACAGGGAGATGGCTACACCTTC.

This clone was seen only once. This sequence joins TRBV4-1 and TRBJ2-1; TRBD2 matches 10 bases. Germline V lookup: CDR1 MGHRA, CDR2 YSYEKL. J was trimmed by 4 bases and V by 2 bases; bases with no gene match: 5. The CDR3 has 16 amino acids. DNA of the CDR3: TGCGCCAGCAGCCAACTGACTAGCGGGTTATACAATGAGCAGTTCTTC. The encoded protein is CASSQLTSGLYNEQFF.

The rearrangement uses TRBV18 and TRBJ2-7; a weak D match, TRBD2 (6 bases). CDR1 is KGHSH, CDR2 LQKENI, per germline. The V end lost 3 bases, the J end lost 4 bases, and 13 bases lay between the germline ends. This CDR3 region has 14 residues. CDR3 sequence: CASSPGLTRYEQYF. The CDR3, as DNA: TGTGCCAGCTCACCGGGACTCACCCGATACGAGCAGTACTTC.

The rearrangement links TRBV2 to TRBJ2-5; 9 nucleotides match TRBD1. The CDR3 covers 15 residues. Germline trimming cut 4 bases from V and 6 bases from J; bases unmatched to any gene: 9. The germline V gene has CDR1 SNHLY and CDR2 FYNNEI. The CDR3 bases are TGTGCCAGCAGTGCAGCCGGGACAGGGTGGAAGACCCAGTACTTC. It translates to CASSAAGTGWKTQYF. Looking up the rest from reference TRBV2 and TRBJ2-5 gives the full variable domain: EPEVTQTPSHQVTQMGQEVILRCVPISNHLYFYWYRQILGQKVEFLVSFYNNEISEKSEIFDDQFSVERPDGSNFTLKIRSTKLEDSAMYFCASSAAGTGWKTQYFGPGTRLLVL.

The rearrangement joins TRBV6-2 or TRBV6-3 to TRBJ1-1; D not resolved. Trimming shortened V by 5 bases and J by 1 base, and 8 bases separated the two germline ends. CDR3 length: 13 amino acids. Germline V CDR1 and CDR2: MNHEY, SVGEGT. The CDR3 DNA sequence: TGTGCCAGCAGTCTATTAGAGAACACTGAAGCTTTCTTT. Protein: CASSLLENTEAFF.

This clone was counted once. This chain joins TRBV18 and TRBJ2-2; maybe TRBD1 (6 bases). The CDR3 is 15 residues long. Trimming took off 3 bases at V and 2 bases at J, with 10 bases between the two ends. Germline assignment: CDR1 KGHSH and CDR2 LQKENI. The CDR3 DNA is TGTGCCAGCTCACCGGAAGGGGGAAACACCGGGGAGCTGTTTTTT. This codes for CASSPEGGNTGELFF.

The chain recombines TRBV11-2 with TRBJ2-7; D is perhaps TRBD1 (6 bases). The ends were cut back, 0 bases at V and 7 bases at J, with 22 bases in the middle. Germline V gene data show CDR1 as SGHAT and CDR2 as FQNNGV. The CDR3 runs 17 residues. CDR3 region: CASSLDGDGQPFWEQYF. In DNA, the CDR3 is TGTGCCAGCAGCTTAGACGGTGACGGACAGCCGTTTTGGGAGCAGTACTTC.

The chain employs TRBV13 and TRBJ2-5; weak D call: TRBD2 (6 bases). Germline loops: CDR1 PRHDT, CDR2 FYEKMQ (reference sequence). The CDR3 sequence is 16 residues long. The ends were cut back, 4 bases at V and 0 bases at J, with 15 bases in the middle. The CDR3 sequence is CASSSPRSGYQETQYF. The CDR3 region has the DNA TGTGCCAGCAGCTCACCCCGGAGCGGGTACCAAGAGACCCAGTACTTC.

This clone is a singleton in its sample. The rearrangement uses TRBV6-2 or TRBV6-3 and TRBJ1-5; TRBD1 matches 7 bases. Germline trimming cut 5 bases from V and 4 bases from J; bases unmatched to any gene: 8. From germline, CDR1 is MNHEY and CDR2 SVGEGT. The CDR3 totals 15 residues. The CDR3 loop is CASSNTGTANQPQHF. DNA for the CDR3: TGTGCCAGCAGTAACACAGGGACAGCTAATCAGCCCCAGCATTTT.